What follows is one T cell receptor (beta chain) and its context. The germline gives CDR1 SGHRS, CDR2 YFSETQ. This CDR3 comprises 13 residues. V was clipped by 1 base and J by 4 bases, with 8 bases between them. How the authors handled the data: Scientists estimated how many nucleated cells there were by amplifying reference gene primers. TCRdb's copy holds only in-frame clones and misses some; the assay was immunoSEQ multiplex PCR. V, J and clone size derive from that table, while D and trimming were established from the DNA sequence. The sample includes around 150,000 clones, about 80% of them seen just once. This sample stems from a study of blood T cell repertoires in COVID-19. Turning to the study itself: Both acute and convalescent COVID-19 samples were obtained from the United States, Italy and Spain. T cells, B-cell-depleted T cells, or PBMCs supplied cDNA or gDNA.

J is TRBJ1-1 and V is TRBV5-1, with a weak D call TRBD1 (5 bases). The sequence was collected from a human donor in a cohort sampled during active COVID-19. The sample taken for sequencing was peripheral blood. This CDR3 reads CASSLYGGTEAFF. The CDR3 DNA is TGCGCCAGCAGCTTGTACGGGGGCACTGAAGCTTTCTTT.